Described below is a single T cell receptor beta chain sequence and its context. Per germline, CDR1 LNHDA and CDR2 SQIVND (reference sequence). J gave up 2 bases and V 7 bases, and 10 bases lay outside the gene matches. CDR3 size: 16 residues. TCRdb's copy holds only in-frame clones and misses some; the assay was immunoSEQ multiplex PCR. Of roughly 6,600 clones in the sample, approximately 79% were seen once. This specimen belongs to a study of neoadjuvant anti-PD-1 for oral cavity cancer. The V call is TRBV19, the J call TRBJ1-2, with 10 bases matching TRBD1. The source was PBMCs, collected before nivolumab (anti-PD-1) treatment. The receptor comes from a person between 40 and 85 years old with oral cavity squamous cell carcinoma. The chain's CDR3 is CASNTGTGVINYGYTF. Here the CDR3 DNA reads TGTGCCAGTAATACCGGGACAGGGGTAATCAACTATGGCTACACCTTC.